Sequencing of this TCR beta chain was carried out in a study of glioma-infiltrating T cells. Study in general: Blood libraries targeted roughly 4.5- to 10-fold coverage of about one million T cells. Whole-study findings and limits: A blood CDR3 motif signature was depleted in highly divergent patients.

From germline, CDR1 is MNHNS and CDR2 SASEGT. The CDR3 has 14 residues. Between the trimmed V and J ends, which lost 6 bases and 3 bases, there was a span of 14 bases. This clonotype was observed at least ten times. As yet, its antigen is unknown. TCR alpha and beta CDR3 regions were amplified from RNA using iRepertoire nested multiplex PCR. TCRdb re-called the multiplex PCR reads with MiXCR, one entry per CDR3 protein. This sample has around 390,000 distinct CDR3 sequences, with roughly two fifths found just once. The sample was glioma tissue, nonneoplastic brain tissue, or PBMCs (not recorded which). J is TRBJ1-1 and V is TRBV6-1, with D perhaps matching TRBD1 (5 bases). The receptor was isolated from a human donor with low-grade glioma or glioblastoma, undergoing nonglioma brain surgery, or in good health (not recorded which). The CDR3, as DNA: TGTGCCAGCAGCCCCGCAGGGCCGGACACTGAAGCTTTCTTT. Amino acids: CASSPAGPDTEAFF.